This entry is about one TCR beta chain. A 5'RACE reaction primed in the constant segment made cDNA libraries of TCR alpha and TCR beta, and these carried sample barcodes and UMIs. In TCRdb, the 5' RACE reads were re-called with MiXCR into one record per CDR3 protein. This table holds roughly 400,000 distinct CDR3 sequences, roughly 18% found once. Germline V gives CDR1 SEHNR, CDR2 FQNEAQ (reference sequence). Trimming left V 5 bases short and J 3 bases short, with 16 bases between. The CDR3 is 15 residues long. The sample is drawn from a study of T-cell memory formation after mild COVID-19. The chain links TRBV7-9 to TRBJ1-1, with D uncertain. What was sequenced was PBMCs or a T cell subset sorted from them (not recorded which). The clonotype was recovered from a man between 18 and 35 years old who had mild COVID-19 (a few samples of this study predate the infection). Cell type and time point are not known. CDR3 in DNA: TGTGCCAGCAGCGGTGACTGGAAAATGGACACTGAAGCTTTCTTT. Its translation: CASSGDWKMDTEAFF.